The 20 T cell receptor beta chains below come from one sample, sequenced in a study of OX40 agonist ivuxolimab in advanced cancers. Produced via immunoSEQ multiplex PCR; TCRdb's table is partial and in-frame only. The sample lists tens of thousands of clones; 75% to 85% were seen once. Sequenced material: CD4+ or CD8+ T cells sorted from blood, taken in a trial of the OX40 agonist ivuxolimab. These receptors were collected from an adult with an advanced solid tumor such as melanoma, head and neck, liver or kidney cancer.

As regards this clone: A clone one base away is much larger, so this may be a read error. The chain carries TRBV6-5 and TRBJ2-5, with TRBD1 matching 8 bases. The J call may be faulty, since TRBJ2-7 better matches the DNA end. Germline CDR1 reads MNHEY; CDR2 reads SVGAGI. The CDR3 extends over 13 amino acids. This CDR3 reads CASSRQGPYEQYF. In DNA, the CDR3 is TGTGCCAGCAGTAGACAGGGGCCCTACGAGCAGTACTTC.

The rearrangement links TRBV28 to TRBJ2-5; possibly TRBD2 for D (7 bases). CDR1 is MDHEN and CDR2 is SYDVKM in the germline V gene. This CDR3 is 16 amino acids long. Trimming took off 5 bases at V and 3 bases at J, with 19 bases between the two ends. CDR3 nucleotides: TGTGCCAGCAGTATTATAGTTGGGAGGGGGAAAGAGACCCAGTACTTC. This codes for CASSIIVGRGKETQYF.

By its share, this clone is medium-sized. This CDR3 is CASRPRQGNEKLFF. The CDR3 DNA reads TGTGCCAGCCGACCTAGACAGGGCAATGAAAAACTGTTTTTT. This rearrangement joins TRBV7-9 to TRBJ1-4, with TRBD1 identical over 7 bases. Germline V gives CDR1 SEHNR, CDR2 FQNEAQ (reference sequence). The ends lost 8 bases at V and 5 bases at J; junction bases unmatched: 8. The CDR3 has 14 residues.

The V gene is TRBV7-8, the J gene TRBJ2-1; D unresolved. The germline gives CDR1 SGHVS, CDR2 FQNEAQ. This CDR3 comprises 15 residues. V was pared by 1 base and J by 0 bases, with 7 bases between. The CDR3 sequence is CASSLESSSYNEQFF. The CDR3 DNA reads as TGTGCCAGCAGCTTAGAGTCCAGCTCCTACAATGAGCAGTTCTTC.

This chain connects TRBV9 to TRBJ2-1; D remains ambiguous. The CDR3 spans 13 residues. The V end lost 0 bases, the J end lost 6 bases, and 7 bases lay between the germline ends. Germline V lookup: CDR1 SGDLS, CDR2 YYNGEE. The CDR3 DNA reads TGTGCCAGCAGCGTAGGGGTTAGCAATGAGCAGTTCTTC. Its translation is CASSVGVSNEQFF.

The chain carries TRBV7-8 and TRBJ2-2; D is undetermined. The CDR3 spans 13 residues. V lost 5 bases, J lost 3 bases, and 7 bases lay in between. The germline CDR1 and CDR2 sequences are SGHVS and FQNEAQ. For the CDR3, the DNA is TGTGCCAGCAGCCTTACGTACACCGGGGAGCTGTTTTTT. It yields the protein CASSLTYTGELFF.

V usage is TRBV28 and J usage is TRBJ2-3, with D perhaps TRBD1 or TRBD2 (6 bases each). The CDR3 covers 15 residues. The V gene's germline CDR1 is MDHEN and CDR2 SYDVKM. V lost 5 bases and J 4 bases, leaving 16 bases between the germline ends. CDR3 sequence: CASSPTGAGADTQYF. For the CDR3, the DNA is TGTGCCAGCAGTCCAACGGGGGCAGGGGCAGATACGCAGTATTTT.

The rearrangement links TRBV19 to TRBJ2-4, with D tentatively TRBD2 (5 bases). CDR3 length equals 13 residues. CDR1 LNHDA and CDR2 SQIVND come from the germline V gene (reference sequence). V shed 5 bases and J shed 3 bases, with 8 bases lying between them. CDR3 protein: CASSLAGKNIQYF. For the CDR3, the DNA is TGTGCCAGTAGTCTAGCTGGCAAAAACATTCAGTACTTC.

The gene calls are TRBV18 and TRBJ1-2; 10 bases align to TRBD1. The CDR3 consists of 16 residues. With V trimmed by 2 bases and J by 6 bases, 9 bases remained unmatched. Germline V gives CDR1 KGHSH, CDR2 LQKENI. In DNA form, the CDR3 reads TGTGCCAGCTCACCAAGGGGACAGGGGTTCGCAGATGGCTACACCTTC. Its translation is CASSPRGQGFADGYTF.

This rearrangement joins TRBV9 to TRBJ1-1; D gene ambiguous. Germline V gene lookup returns CDR1 SGDLS and CDR2 YYNGEE. This CDR3 contains 15 residues. Trimming took 4 bases from V and 1 from J, leaving 14 bases between them. The CDR3 DNA is TGTGCCAGCAGCACCCCAGGAGCTACGAACACTGAAGCTTTCTTT. Its protein product is CASSTPGATNTEAFF.

The gene calls are TRBV30 and TRBJ2-3, with D maybe TRBD1 (5 bases). The CDR3 consists of 15 residues. CDR1 and CDR2 from the germline V gene are GTSNPN and SVGIG (reference sequence). V was trimmed by 0 bases and J by 4 bases, leaving 14 bases between them. The CDR3, as DNA: TGTGCCTGGAGTGTAGAATTTAGGGGCCCAGATACGCAGTATTTT. Its protein product is CAWSVEFRGPDTQYF.

The V call is TRBV15, the J call TRBJ2-5, with D tentatively TRBD2 (5 bases). The V end was cut by 1 base, the J end by 7 bases, with 19 bases between. Germline V gene lookup returns CDR1 LNHNV and CDR2 YYDKDF (reference sequence). CDR3 length equals 16 residues. The CDR3 spells CATSRADGNSLGTQYF. Written as DNA, the CDR3 is TGTGCCACCAGCAGAGCGGACGGGAACTCACTTGGGACCCAGTACTTC.

In regard to this clone: At one end, the junction sequence differs from germline, possibly due to a read error. The chain combines TRBV18 with TRBJ1-5; possibly TRBD1 for D (5 bases). Germline loops: CDR1 KGHSH, CDR2 LQKENI. The CDR3 has 13 amino acids. CDR3 coding DNA: TGTGCCAGCCCACCGATACAGGATCAGCCCCAGCATTTT. Encoded protein: CASPPIQDQPQHF.

The genes are TRBV18 and TRBJ1-2; D perhaps matches TRBD1 (6 bases). V was shortened by 3 bases and J by 6 bases, with 17 bases between the two germline ends. The CDR3 consists of 15 residues. Germline values: CDR1 KGHSH, CDR2 LQKENI. CDR3 DNA: TGTGCCAGCTCACCTTTCTCAACAGGGTTGGATGGCTACACCTTC. Protein: CASSPFSTGLDGYTF.

CDR3 coding DNA: TGTGCCATCAGTGAGTACGGGACAGGGCCTGCTAACACCGGGGAGCTGTTTTTT. This codes for CAISEYGTGPANTGELFF. The J gene is TRBJ2-2, the V gene TRBV10-3; 9 positions agree with TRBD1. J was trimmed by 2 bases and V by 1 base; bases with no gene match: 8. The CDR3 runs 18 residues. Germline V lookup: CDR1 ENHRY, CDR2 SYGVKD.

V gene TRBV5-1 combines with J gene TRBJ2-6; possible D gene TRBD1, 6 bases. Germline loops: CDR1 SGHRS, CDR2 YFSETQ. The ends were cut back, 6 bases at V and 0 bases at J, with 13 bases in the middle. This CDR3 is built from 16 residues. CDR3 amino acids: CASTGQRSSGANVLTF. As DNA, the CDR3 is TGCGCCAGCACAGGACAGAGATCCTCTGGGGCCAACGTCCTGACTTTC.

The rearrangement joins TRBV29-1 to TRBJ2-6; weak D call: TRBD2 (6 bases). CDR1 and CDR2 (germline): SQVTM, ANQGSEA. The CDR3 spans 15 residues. The V and J ends lost 6 bases and 0 bases respectively, with 12 bases between them. The CDR3 nucleotides read TGCAGCGTCCTCAGAGCGGGCTCTGGGGCCAACGTCCTGACTTTC. It translates to CSVLRAGSGANVLTF.

The CDR3 region has the DNA TGTGCCAGCAGCTTATTAGGTCCGGAGTTGAACACTGAAGCTTTCTTT. Encoded protein: CASSLLGPELNTEAFF. This chain connects TRBV7-9 to TRBJ1-1; no clear D gene. CDR3 length: 16 amino acids. Deletions cut 2 bases from V and 0 bases from J, with 13 bases between. Germline V gene data show CDR1 as SEHNR and CDR2 as FQNEAQ (reference sequence).

This chain uses TRBV19 with TRBJ1-2, with D possibly being TRBD1 (6 bases). The CDR3 runs 13 residues. Germline CDR1 reads LNHDA; CDR2 reads SQIVND (reference sequence). With 4 bases removed from V and 7 bases from J, the gap between germline ends came to 13 bases. CDR3 nucleotide sequence: TGTGCCAGTAGTACGGGGGCGAACGTTGGCTACACCTTC. It is translated as CASSTGANVGYTF.

This clone was seen a single time. The J gene is TRBJ1-5, the V gene TRBV7-8; TRBD1 matches 7 bases. Germline V gene lookup returns CDR1 SGHVS and CDR2 FQNEAQ. CDR3 length equals 20 residues. J was trimmed by 6 bases and V by 1 base; bases with no gene match: 21. In nucleotides, the CDR3 is TGTGCCAGCAGCTTAGGGGCCGGGACAGAAACCCTGATATACGGTCAGCCCCAGCATTTT. The encoded protein is CASSLGAGTETLIYGQPQHF.